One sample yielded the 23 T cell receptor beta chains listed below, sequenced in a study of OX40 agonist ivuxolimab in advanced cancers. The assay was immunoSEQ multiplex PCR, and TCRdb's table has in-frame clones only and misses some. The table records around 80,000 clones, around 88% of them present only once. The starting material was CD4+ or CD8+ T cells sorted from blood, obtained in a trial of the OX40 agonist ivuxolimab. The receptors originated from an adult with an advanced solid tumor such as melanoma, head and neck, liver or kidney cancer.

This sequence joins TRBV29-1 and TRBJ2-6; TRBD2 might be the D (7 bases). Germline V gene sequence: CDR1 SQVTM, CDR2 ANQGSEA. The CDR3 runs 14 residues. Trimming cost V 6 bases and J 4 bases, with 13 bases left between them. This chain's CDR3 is CSVEGGIGANVLTF. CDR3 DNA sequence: TGCAGCGTCGAGGGGGGGATCGGGGCCAACGTCCTGACTTTC. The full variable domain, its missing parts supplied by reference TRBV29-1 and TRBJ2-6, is SAVISQKPSRDICQRGTSLTIQCQVDSQVTMMFWYRQQPGQSLTLIATANQGSEATYESGFVIDKFPISRPNLTFSTLTVSNMSPEDSSIYLCSVEGGIGANVLTFGAGSRLTVL.

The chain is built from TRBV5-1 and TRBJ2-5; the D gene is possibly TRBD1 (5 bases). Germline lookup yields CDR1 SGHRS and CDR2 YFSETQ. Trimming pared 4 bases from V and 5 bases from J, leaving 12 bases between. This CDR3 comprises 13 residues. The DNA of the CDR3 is TGCGCCAGCAGCCTGTCAGGGTCGGAGACCCAGTACTTC. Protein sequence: CASSLSGSETQYF.

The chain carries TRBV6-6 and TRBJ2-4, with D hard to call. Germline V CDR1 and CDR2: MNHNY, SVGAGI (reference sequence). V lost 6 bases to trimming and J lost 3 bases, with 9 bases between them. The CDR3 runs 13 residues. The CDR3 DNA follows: TGTGCCAGCAGCCCCCTAAGCAAAAACATTCAGTACTTC. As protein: CASSPLSKNIQYF.

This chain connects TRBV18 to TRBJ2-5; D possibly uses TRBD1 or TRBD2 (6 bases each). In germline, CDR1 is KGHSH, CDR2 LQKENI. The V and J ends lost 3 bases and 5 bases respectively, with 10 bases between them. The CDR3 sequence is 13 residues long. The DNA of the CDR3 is TGTGCCAGCTCACCCCAGGGGAGGGAGACCCAGTACTTC. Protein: CASSPQGRETQYF.

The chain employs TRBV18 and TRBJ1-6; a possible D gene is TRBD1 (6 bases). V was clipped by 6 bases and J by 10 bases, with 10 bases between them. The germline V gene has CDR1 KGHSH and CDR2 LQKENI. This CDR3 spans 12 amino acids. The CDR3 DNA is TGTGCCAGCTCTTGGGACAACTCACCCCTCCACTTT. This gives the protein CASSWDNSPLHF.

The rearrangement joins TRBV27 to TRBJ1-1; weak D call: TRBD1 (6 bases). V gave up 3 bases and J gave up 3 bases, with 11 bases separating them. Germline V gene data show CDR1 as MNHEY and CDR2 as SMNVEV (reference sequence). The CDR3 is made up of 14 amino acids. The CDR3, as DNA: TGTGCCAGCAGTTTTTACAGGGCGGACACTGAAGCTTTCTTT. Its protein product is CASSFYRADTEAFF.

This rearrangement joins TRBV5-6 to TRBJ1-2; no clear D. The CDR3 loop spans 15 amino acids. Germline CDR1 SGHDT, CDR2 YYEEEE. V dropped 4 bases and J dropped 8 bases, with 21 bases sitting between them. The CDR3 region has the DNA TGTGCCAGCAGCCTCTTAACGGGTGAAGGAGCGGGCTACACCTTC. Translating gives CASSLLTGEGAGYTF. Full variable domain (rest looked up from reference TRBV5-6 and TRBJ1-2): DAGVTQSPTHLIKTRGQQVTLRCSPKSGHDTVSWYQQALGQGPQFIFQYYEEEERQRGNFPDRFSGHQFPNYSSELNVNALLLGDSALYLCASSLLTGEGAGYTFGSGTRLTVV.

CDR3 in DNA: TGTGCCAGCAGCCATAGGACCTCCGGAAACACCATATATTTT. Its translation is CASSHRTSGNTIYF. The chain combines TRBV11-1 with TRBJ1-3; D uncertain. CDR3 size: 14 residues. Per germline, CDR1 SGHAT and CDR2 FQDESV (reference sequence). V was shortened by 5 bases and J by 4 bases, with 12 bases between the two germline ends. Variable domain in full (rest from reference TRBV11-1 and TRBJ1-3): EAEVAQSPRYKITEKSQAVAFWCDPISGHATLYWYRQILGQGPELLVQFQDESVVDDSQLPKDRFSAERLKGVDSTLKIQPAELGDSAMYLCASSHRTSGNTIYFGEGSWLTVV.

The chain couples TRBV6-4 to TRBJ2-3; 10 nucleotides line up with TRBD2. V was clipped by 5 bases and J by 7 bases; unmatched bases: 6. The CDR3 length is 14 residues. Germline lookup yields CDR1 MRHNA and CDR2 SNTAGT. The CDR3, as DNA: TGTGCCAGCAGTATGGCTAGCGGGAGTTATACGCAGTATTTT. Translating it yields CASSMASGSYTQYF.

The CDR3 DNA reads as TGTGCCAGCAGCCAAGTAGGAGGGCTTAAGGACGGGGAGCTGTTTTTT. Translated, it gives CASSQVGGLKDGELFF. The chain couples TRBV14 to TRBJ2-2; possibly TRBD2 for D (6 bases). The V end lost 1 base, the J end lost 7 bases, and 16 bases lay between the germline ends. Germline assignment: CDR1 SGHDN and CDR2 FVKESK. CDR3 length: 16 amino acids.

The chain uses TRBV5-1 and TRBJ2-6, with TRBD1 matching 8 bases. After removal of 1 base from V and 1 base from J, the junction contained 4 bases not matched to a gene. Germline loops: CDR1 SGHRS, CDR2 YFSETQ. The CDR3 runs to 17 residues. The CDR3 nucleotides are TGCGCCAGCAGCTTGCGACAGGGGCGGTCTGGGGCCAACGTCCTGACTTTC. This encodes CASSLRQGRSGANVLTF.

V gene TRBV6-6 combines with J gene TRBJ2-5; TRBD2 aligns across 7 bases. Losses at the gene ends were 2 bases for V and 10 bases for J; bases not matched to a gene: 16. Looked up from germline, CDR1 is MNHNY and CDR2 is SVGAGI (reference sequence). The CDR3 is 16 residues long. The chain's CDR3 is CASSYGASGRGAHQYF. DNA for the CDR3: TGTGCCAGCAGTTACGGGGCTAGCGGCCGAGGAGCTCACCAGTACTTC.

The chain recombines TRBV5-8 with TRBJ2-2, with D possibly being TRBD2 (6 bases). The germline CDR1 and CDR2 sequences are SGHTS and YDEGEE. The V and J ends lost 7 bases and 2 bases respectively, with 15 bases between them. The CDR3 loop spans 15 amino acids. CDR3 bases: TGTGCCAGCCAGCGGGCCACCCGAAACACCGGGGAGCTGTTTTTT. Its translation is CASQRATRNTGELFF.

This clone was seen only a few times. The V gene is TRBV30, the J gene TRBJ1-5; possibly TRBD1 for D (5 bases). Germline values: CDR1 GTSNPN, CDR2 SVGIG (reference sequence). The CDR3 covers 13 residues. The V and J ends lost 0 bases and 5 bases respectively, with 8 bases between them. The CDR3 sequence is CAWSVGGDQPQHF. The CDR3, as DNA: TGTGCCTGGAGTGTAGGAGGGGATCAGCCCCAGCATTTT.

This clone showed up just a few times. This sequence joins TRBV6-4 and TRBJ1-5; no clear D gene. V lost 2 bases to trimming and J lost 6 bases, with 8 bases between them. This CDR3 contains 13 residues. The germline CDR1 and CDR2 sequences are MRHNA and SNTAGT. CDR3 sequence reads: CASSDGLGQPQHF. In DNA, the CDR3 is TGTGCCAGCAGTGACGGTCTCGGTCAGCCCCAGCATTTT.

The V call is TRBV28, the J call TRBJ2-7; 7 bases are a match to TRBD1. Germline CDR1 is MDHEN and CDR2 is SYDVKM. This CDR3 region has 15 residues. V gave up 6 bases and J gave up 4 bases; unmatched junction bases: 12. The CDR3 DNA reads TGTGCCAGCAGGCAGAGGACAGGCCGGGGTTACGAGCAGTACTTC. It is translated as CASRQRTGRGYEQYF.

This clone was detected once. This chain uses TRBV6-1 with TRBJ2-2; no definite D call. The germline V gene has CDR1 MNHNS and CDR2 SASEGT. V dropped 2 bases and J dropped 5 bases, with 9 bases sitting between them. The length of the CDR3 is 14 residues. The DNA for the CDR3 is TGTGCCAGCAGTGAAATCCGTGCGACCGGGGAGCTGTTTTTT. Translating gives CASSEIRATGELFF.

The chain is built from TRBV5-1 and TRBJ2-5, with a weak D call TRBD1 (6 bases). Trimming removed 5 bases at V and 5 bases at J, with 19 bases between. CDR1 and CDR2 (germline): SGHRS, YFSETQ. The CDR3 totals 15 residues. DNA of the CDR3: TGCGCCAGCAGTACCACTTCAGGGGCCGAGGAGACCCAGTACTTC. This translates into CASSTTSGAEETQYF.

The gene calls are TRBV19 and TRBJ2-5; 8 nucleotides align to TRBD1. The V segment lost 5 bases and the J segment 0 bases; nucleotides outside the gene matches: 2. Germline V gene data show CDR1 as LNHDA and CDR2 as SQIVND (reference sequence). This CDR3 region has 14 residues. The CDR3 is CASSWTGNQETQYF. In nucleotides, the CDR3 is TGTGCCAGTAGTTGGACAGGGAACCAAGAGACCCAGTACTTC.

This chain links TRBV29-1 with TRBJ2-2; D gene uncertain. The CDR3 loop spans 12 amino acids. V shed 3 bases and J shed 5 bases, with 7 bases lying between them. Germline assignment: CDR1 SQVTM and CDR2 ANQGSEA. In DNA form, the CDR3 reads TGCAGCGTTGACAGGCGGACCGGGGAGCTGTTTTTT. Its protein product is CSVDRRTGELFF.

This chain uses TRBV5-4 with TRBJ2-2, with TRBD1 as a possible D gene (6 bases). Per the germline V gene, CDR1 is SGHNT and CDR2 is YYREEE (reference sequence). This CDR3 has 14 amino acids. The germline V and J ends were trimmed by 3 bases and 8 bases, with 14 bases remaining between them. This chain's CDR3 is CASSSWQGIGELFF. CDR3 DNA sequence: TGTGCCAGCAGCTCCTGGCAGGGGATAGGGGAGCTGTTTTTT.

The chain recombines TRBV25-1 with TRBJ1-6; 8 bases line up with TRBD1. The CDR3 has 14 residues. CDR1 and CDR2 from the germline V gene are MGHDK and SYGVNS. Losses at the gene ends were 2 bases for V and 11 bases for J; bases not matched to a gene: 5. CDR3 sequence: CASSENRGGPPLHF. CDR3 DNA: TGTGCCAGCAGTGAAAACAGGGGGGGACCACCCCTCCACTTT.

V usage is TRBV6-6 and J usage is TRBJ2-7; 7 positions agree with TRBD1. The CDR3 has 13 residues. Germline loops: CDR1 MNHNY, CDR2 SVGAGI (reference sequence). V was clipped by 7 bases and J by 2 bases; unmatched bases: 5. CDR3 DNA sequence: TGTGCCAGCACCGTGACAGGGACCTACGAGCAGTACTTC. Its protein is CASTVTGTYEQYF.